Described below is a single T cell receptor beta chain sequence and its context. Antigen: not known. Sequencing was performed with immunoSEQ multiplex PCR; in TCRdb, only in-frame clones are kept and a portion is missing. This sample has 140,000 to 150,000 clones; around nine tenths occur once, and the top ten carry 1.5% to 2%. The entry originates in a study of T cell responses to AZD1222 COVID-19 vaccine. Trimming pared 1 base from V and 5 bases from J, leaving 5 bases between. CDR1 is SGHAT, CDR2 FQNNGV, per germline. There are 12 residues in the CDR3. Study-wide results and caveats: CD4 TCRs linked to vaccination spanned spike, dominating at 160-218 and 743-854. Sampling captured repertoires only after the peak T cell response.

The clonotype was recovered from an adult who received the AZD1222 COVID-19 vaccine. V gene TRBV11-2 combines with J gene TRBJ1-1; the D is unclear. Sequenced here: peripheral blood, sampled 28 days after the second AZD1222 dose. CDR3 bases: TGTGCCAGCAGCTTAGGGTGGACTGAAGCTTTCTTT. Translation gives CASSLGWTEAFF.